These 25 T cell receptor beta chains originate from one sample sequenced in a study of cytomegalovirus exposure and HLA in healthy donors. The repertoire was sequenced with immunoSEQ multiplex PCR; TCRdb's copy has only in-frame clones and lacks some. The repertoire has 65,000 to 80,000 clones, 94% of them found once; the top ten carry more than 3%. The sequenced sample consisted of PBMCs. These TCRs come from a woman between 18 and 29 years old in good health and CMV-seropositive.

The chain is built from TRBV28 and TRBJ2-3; D is unresolved. V gave up 5 bases and J gave up 6 bases, with 9 bases separating them. Germline assignment: CDR1 MDHEN and CDR2 SYDVKM. The CDR3 loop spans 12 amino acids. Here the CDR3 reads CASSTSWDTQYF. The CDR3, as DNA: TGTGCCAGCAGTACTTCTTGGGATACGCAGTATTTT.

The chain has TRBV7-6 and TRBJ1-5; TRBD1 is a possible D gene (6 bases). Per the germline V gene, CDR1 is SGHVS and CDR2 is FNYEAQ. V lost 5 bases, J lost 7 bases, and 15 bases lay in between. The CDR3 runs to 14 residues. The CDR3 is CASSQQGQGQPQHF. As DNA, the CDR3 is TGTGCCAGCAGCCAACAGGGTCAGGGACAGCCCCAGCATTTT.

V and J are TRBV6-5 and TRBJ1-2; 12 bases align to TRBD1. Germline loops: CDR1 MNHEY, CDR2 SVGAGI. V shed 6 bases and J 3 bases; nucleotides not matched to a gene: 5. The CDR3 has 15 amino acids. CDR3 sequence: CASRLGQGADYGYTF. In nucleotides, the CDR3 is TGTGCCAGCAGGCTGGGACAGGGGGCAGACTATGGCTACACCTTC.

This chain uses TRBV9 with TRBJ1-1; a possible D gene is TRBD1 (6 bases). Between the trimmed V and J ends, which lost 4 bases and 4 bases, there was a span of 11 bases. The CDR3 consists of 13 residues. Germline CDR1 and CDR2: SGDLS and YYNGEE. CDR3 DNA sequence: TGTGCCAGCAGCCATACAGGGTCCACTGAAGCTTTCTTT. Translation: CASSHTGSTEAFF.

This chain joins TRBV5-1 and TRBJ2-1; 14 bases match TRBD2. V was pared by 4 bases and J by 2 bases, with 8 bases of the junction left unmatched. The CDR3 contains 18 residues. The germline V gene has CDR1 SGHRS and CDR2 YFSETQ. This chain's CDR3 is CASSRTSGGTYTYNEQFF. In DNA, the CDR3 is TGCGCCAGCAGCCGGACTAGCGGGGGGACATATACCTACAATGAGCAGTTCTTC.

The chain combines TRBV11-2 with TRBJ2-4; 7 bases agree with TRBD1. CDR1 is SGHAT and CDR2 is FQNNGV in the germline V gene. The CDR3 runs 19 residues. V was clipped by 7 bases and J by 1 base; unmatched bases: 19. The CDR3 DNA is TGTGCCAGCACCTCCCCCCAACCCCTACAGGGGTTGGCCAAAAACATTCAGTACTTC. Residues: CASTSPQPLQGLAKNIQYF.

This chain connects TRBV28 to TRBJ2-7, with TRBD2 identical over 11 bases. The CDR3 loop spans 16 amino acids. V lost 5 bases to trimming and J lost 4 bases; unmatched junction nucleotides: 10. Germline values: CDR1 MDHEN, CDR2 SYDVKM. The CDR3 loop is CASSPTSSGRRYEQYF. The CDR3 DNA is TGTGCCAGCAGTCCGACGTCTAGCGGGAGGCGGTACGAGCAGTACTTC.

CDR3 amino acids: CASSWSADQPQHF. The CDR3, as DNA: TGTGCCAGCAGCTGGAGCGCTGATCAGCCCCAGCATTTT. This chain connects TRBV7-8 to TRBJ1-5; D is ambiguous. Germline assignment: CDR1 SGHVS and CDR2 FQNEAQ. The length of the CDR3 is 13 residues. Trimming shortened V by 4 bases and J by 5 bases, and 9 bases separated the two germline ends.

V and J are TRBV20-1 and TRBJ2-5; D is perhaps TRBD1 (5 bases). Per germline, CDR1 DFQATT and CDR2 SNEGSKA (reference sequence). This CDR3 has 11 residues. Trimming removed 1 base from V and 5 bases from J, with 5 bases in between. This chain's CDR3 is CSARGGETQYF. The CDR3 DNA follows: TGCAGTGCTAGAGGGGGCGAGACCCAGTACTTC.

This rearrangement joins TRBV4-1 to TRBJ2-5; the match to TRBD2 covers 8 bases. The ends lost 4 bases at V and 4 bases at J; junction bases unmatched: 5. Germline CDR1 and CDR2: MGHRA and YSYEKL. The CDR3 covers 14 residues. CDR3 nucleotides: TGCGCCAGCAGCCTCGTCCGGGAGGGAGAGACCCAGTACTTC. Amino acid sequence: CASSLVREGETQYF.

The rearrangement links TRBV27 to TRBJ2-7; D might be TRBD2 (6 bases). Germline CDR1 and CDR2: MNHEY and SMNVEV (reference sequence). CDR3 length: 14 residues. Trimming left V 2 bases short and J 7 bases short, with 15 bases between. The CDR3 sequence: CASSLGAGLIEQYF. The CDR3, as DNA: TGTGCCAGCAGTTTAGGAGCGGGCCTGATAGAGCAGTACTTC.

The chain links TRBV19 to TRBJ2-5, with D tentatively TRBD2 (6 bases). Germline CDR1 is LNHDA and CDR2 is SQIVND (reference sequence). V was cut by 3 bases and J by 2 bases, with 7 bases left in between. The length of the CDR3 is 13 residues. CDR3 coding DNA: TGTGCCAGTAGTATGGGACTTCAAGAGACCCAGTACTTC. This translates into CASSMGLQETQYF.

This chain links TRBV6-5 with TRBJ1-6, with TRBD1 identical over 10 bases. Germline values: CDR1 MNHEY, CDR2 SVGAGI. V lost 7 bases and J lost 10; bases outside the gene matches: 10. There are 15 residues in the CDR3. The CDR3 DNA sequence: TGTGCCAGCACCCCGGTGGGACAGGGGAGATCACCCCTCCACTTT. It specifies CASTPVGQGRSPLHF.

V and J are TRBV7-3 and TRBJ2-3; D call uncertain. The CDR3 consists of 14 residues. Germline-derived CDR1 and CDR2 are SGHTA and FQGTGA. The germline V and J ends were trimmed by 0 bases and 2 bases, with 6 bases remaining between them. The CDR3 protein is CASSLTGVTDTQYF. CDR3 DNA sequence: TGTGCCAGCAGCTTAACGGGCGTCACAGATACGCAGTATTTT.

The chain employs TRBV6-5 and TRBJ2-1, with 7 bases aligning to TRBD1. The J segment lost 10 bases and the V segment lost 4 bases, leaving 16 bases of the junction unmatched. Germline assignment: CDR1 MNHEY and CDR2 SVGAGI. The CDR3 is 16 amino acids. CDR3 DNA sequence: TGTGCCAGCAGTTCCCTCCGCAGGGGGATGGGTTCGGAGCAGTTCTTC. Translation gives CASSSLRRGMGSEQFF.

The rearrangement links TRBV2 to TRBJ2-7; 10 nucleotides align to TRBD2. Trimming cost V 7 bases and J 0 bases; bases outside gene matches: 12. From germline, CDR1 is SNHLY and CDR2 FYNNEI. The CDR3 has 17 residues. In DNA, the CDR3 is TGTGCCAGCATTGGGAGCGGGGGGGCATCCAGCTCCTACGAGCAGTACTTC. This encodes CASIGSGGASSSYEQYF.

V gene TRBV10-3 combines with J gene TRBJ2-1; 7 nucleotides agree with TRBD2. Germline V lookup: CDR1 ENHRY, CDR2 SYGVKD. Trimming removed 2 bases from V and 5 bases from J; junction bases left unmatched: 6. The CDR3 sequence is 15 residues long. CDR3 region: CAISEAGDYNNEQFF. The DNA for the CDR3 is TGTGCCATCAGTGAGGCCGGGGACTATAACAATGAGCAGTTCTTC.

CDR3 loop: CAISGTGEGYTF. In DNA, the CDR3 is TGTGCCATCAGTGGGACAGGGGAGGGCTACACCTTC. V gene TRBV10-3 combines with J gene TRBJ1-2; 9 bases fit TRBD1. This CDR3 contains 12 residues. V dropped 4 bases and J dropped 8; count of bases not matched to a gene: 2. From germline, CDR1 is ENHRY and CDR2 SYGVKD.

This chain joins TRBV18 and TRBJ1-2; 9 nucleotides match TRBD1. This CDR3 has 16 amino acids. V lost 1 base to trimming and J lost 7 bases; unmatched junction nucleotides: 10. Germline CDR1 is KGHSH and CDR2 is LQKENI. The CDR3 here is CASSPLAKTGGSGYTF. The CDR3 bases are TGTGCCAGCTCACCACTCGCAAAAACAGGGGGCTCTGGCTACACCTTC.

This rearrangement joins TRBV9 to TRBJ2-6; TRBD1 aligns across 7 bases. V dropped 0 bases and J dropped 0; count of bases not matched to a gene: 6. Germline V gene lookup returns CDR1 SGDLS and CDR2 YYNGEE. The CDR3 consists of 18 residues. The CDR3 spells CASSVVGTVFSGANVLTF. DNA for the CDR3: TGTGCCAGCAGCGTAGTAGGGACAGTTTTCTCTGGGGCCAACGTCCTGACTTTC.

V gene TRBV5-1 combines with J gene TRBJ2-3, with 8 bases that match TRBD2. Germline V gene lookup returns CDR1 SGHRS and CDR2 YFSETQ. The CDR3 spans 19 residues. Germline trimming cut 1 base from V and 0 bases from J; bases unmatched to any gene: 13. For the CDR3, the DNA is TGCGCCAGCAGCTTGTGGACCGGAGACCGGGGGGGAAGCACAGATACGCAGTATTTT. Amino acids: CASSLWTGDRGGSTDTQYF. The full variable domain, completed using reference TRBV5-1 and TRBJ2-3, is KAGVTQTPRYLIKTRGQQVTLSCSPISGHRSVSWYQQTPGQGLQFLFEYFSETQRNKGNFPGRFSGRQFSNSRSEMNVSTLELGDSALYLCASSLWTGDRGGSTDTQYFGPGTRLTVL.

The rearrangement uses TRBV19 and TRBJ2-5; 8 bases line up with TRBD2. V gave up 10 bases and J gave up 4 bases; unmatched junction bases: 14. CDR1 LNHDA and CDR2 SQIVND come from the germline V gene (reference sequence). The CDR3 extends over 15 amino acids. The CDR3 reads CATGTERGPGETQYF. In DNA, the CDR3 is TGTGCCACCGGGACGGAGCGGGGGCCGGGAGAGACCCAGTACTTC.

The chain uses TRBV9 and TRBJ2-1; D is unclear. The CDR3 spans 13 residues. Germline V lookup: CDR1 SGDLS, CDR2 YYNGEE. V shed 0 bases and J shed 6 bases, with 7 bases lying between them. As DNA, the CDR3 is TGTGCCAGCAGCGTAGGTAATATCAATGAGCAGTTCTTC. This codes for CASSVGNINEQFF.

V gene TRBV2 combines with J gene TRBJ2-3; D is perhaps TRBD2 (6 bases). V was clipped by 1 base and J by 1 base, with 12 bases between them. The CDR3 has 16 amino acids. From germline, CDR1 is SNHLY and CDR2 FYNNEI. CDR3: CASSEGVLAGTDTQYF. The CDR3 bases are TGTGCCAGCAGTGAAGGGGTACTAGCAGGCACAGATACGCAGTATTTT.

The gene calls are TRBV7-3 and TRBJ2-7, with D possibly being TRBD2 (5 bases). V lost 1 base and J lost 6, with 10 bases in between. The CDR3 has 13 amino acids. CDR1 is SGHTA, CDR2 FQGTGA, per germline. This CDR3 is CASSLNRGTEQYF. Here the CDR3 DNA reads TGTGCCAGCAGCTTAAACCGGGGAACCGAGCAGTACTTC. Looking up the rest from reference TRBV7-3 and TRBJ2-7 gives the full variable domain: GAGVSQTPSNKVTEKGKYVELRCDPISGHTALYWYRQSLGQGPEFLIYFQGTGAADDSGLPNDRFFAVRPEGSVSTLKIQRTERGDSAVYLCASSLNRGTEQYFGPGTRLTVT.